The rows below give T cell receptor beta chains drawn from one sample of a study of T cell responses to AZD1222 COVID-19 vaccine. Repertoires were generated with immunoSEQ multiplex PCR, while TCRdb's copy carries only in-frame clones and drops some. The sample consists of 130,000 to 150,000 clones, about 92% of them appearing once. Sample: peripheral blood, taken on day 0 of AZD1222 vaccination. The source is an adult in good health. Both conserved end residues are trimmed from each CDR3. Each record gives: clone size, CDR3 length, V gene, CDR3 protein. Clone size is given for some rows only: seen once, a few or many times, or a class if the clone is expanded.

size: .; length: 12; V: TRBV9; CDR3: ASSRQRLDYGYT
size: .; length: 12; V: TRBV7-2; CDR3: ASSLLGPRYEQY
size: .; length: 9; V: TRBV19; CDR3: ASSIRGGVF
size: once; length: 12; V: TRBV6-5; CDR3: ASSWISGDTEAF
size: .; length: 14; V: TRBV2; CDR3: ANSKGTGVIQETQY
size: .; length: 10; V: TRBV29-1; CDR3: SAGRAGYGYT
size: .; length: 16; V: TRBV24-1; CDR3: ATSETGGSSGRTGELF
size: .; length: 12; V: TRBV29-1; CDR3: SVRQGGTGNTIY
size: few; length: 15; V: TRBV30; CDR3: AWSFPLPRGGGYEQY
size: .; length: 10; V: TRBV10-2; CDR3: ATGLQSDGYT
size: .; length: 13; V: TRBV5-1; CDR3: ASSLDGGGNQPQH
size: .; length: 13; V: TRBV2; CDR3: ASSESGGWNTEAF
size: .; length: 16; V: TRBV10-1; CDR3: ASSVNGQGRGNYNEQF
size: .; length: 13; V: TRBV9; CDR3: ASSADWGTGNTIY
size: .; length: 15; V: TRBV27; CDR3: ASSRNRQGARNQPQH
size: .; length: 16; V: TRBV10-1; CDR3: ASSEGASGRGAHNEQF
size: .; length: 11; V: TRBV5-1; CDR3: ASSLGPNTEAF
size: few; length: 11; V: TRBV18; CDR3: ASSPGRANIQY
size: .; length: 13; V: TRBV2; CDR3: ASRAGQGWGNEQF
size: .; length: 18; V: TRBV4-1; CDR3: ASSLLGGRGQVSRDSPLH
size: .; length: 14; V: TRBV5-8; CDR3: ASSSGQGRTLYGYT
size: .; length: 11; V: TRBV3-1/TRBV3-2; CDR3: ASSQVPDTEAF
size: .; length: 12; V: TRBV7-2; CDR3: ASSSFGQRETQY
size: .; length: 11; V: TRBV6-5; CDR3: ASSLVWGGEQF
size: .; length: 9; V: TRBV6-5; CDR3: ASSYIGEQF
size: .; length: 13; V: TRBV6-5; CDR3: ASSLRASMNTEAF
size: .; length: 13; V: TRBV6-6; CDR3: ASSSFGVGNSPLH
size: .; length: 9; V: TRBV28; CDR3: ASHSQLGYT
size: .; length: 12; V: TRBV4-1; CDR3: ASSPGTENSPLH
size: .; length: 16; V: TRBV6-2/TRBV6-3; CDR3: ASSYSWGAVRPNTEAF
size: once; length: 11; V: TRBV7-9; CDR3: ASSSQGGYEQY
size: .; length: 12; V: TRBV18; CDR3: ASSPDTRDSPLH
size: .; length: 13; V: TRBV12-5; CDR3: ASGLGSSGQETQY